This record looks at one TCR beta chain sequence and its context. These data belong to a study of OX40 agonist ivuxolimab in advanced cancers. TCRdb keeps only in-frame clones here, not all; method: immunoSEQ multiplex PCR. Among 55,000 to 65,000 clones, approximately 93% were seen once, and the ten largest hold 18%. From germline, CDR1 is SGHRS and CDR2 YFSETQ. The V segment lost 4 bases and the J segment 1 base; nucleotides outside the gene matches: 6. The CDR3 is 15 residues long. The sequence was obtained from an adult with an advanced solid tumor such as melanoma, head and neck, liver or kidney cancer. The chain combines TRBV5-1 with TRBJ1-1; 8 positions agree with TRBD1. Sequencing used CD4+ or CD8+ T cells sorted from blood, obtained in a trial of the OX40 agonist ivuxolimab. The chain's CDR3 is CASSPKTGANTEAFF. The CDR3 coding sequence is TGCGCCAGCAGCCCTAAGACAGGGGCGAACACTGAAGCTTTCTTT.